This T cell receptor beta chain was identified in a study of cytomegalovirus exposure and HLA in healthy donors. General study points: Usually a TCR sequence was rare, but some public TCRs were found in many donors. Researchers catalogued 150 or so TCR beta chains as cytomegalovirus-associated.

On this clone itself: Its antigen remains unidentified.

PCR amplification relied on 60 Vbeta primers (plus 13 Jbeta primers). TCRdb keeps only in-frame clones here, not all; method: immunoSEQ multiplex PCR. The sample lists around 130,000 clones; more than 80% were seen once. Sample: PBMCs. The TCR originated in a woman aged 25 to 45 in good health and CMV-seropositive.

CDR3 residues: CAISSGQHNTEAFF. CDR3 nucleotides: TGTGCCATCAGTTCGGGACAGCACAACACTGAAGCTTTCTTT. The chain uses TRBV10-3 and TRBJ1-1, with 7 bases aligning to TRBD1. The germline V gene has CDR1 ENHRY and CDR2 SYGVKD. This CDR3 is 14 amino acids long. V lost 5 bases to trimming and J lost 2 bases; unmatched junction nucleotides: 5.